The 20 T cell receptor beta chains given below trace back to one sample, sequenced in a study of blood T cell repertoires in COVID-19. Using immunoSEQ multiplex PCR, the repertoire was profiled, and TCRdb retains in-frame clones only, with some absent. The profile shows 250,000 to 400,000 clones, roughly 85% of them singletons. The source material was PBMCs or T cells enriched from blood (not recorded which). Source of these receptors: a woman aged 30 to 39 who had been exposed to COVID-19.

The chain is built from TRBV18 and TRBJ2-5; 7 nucleotides match TRBD2. The junction had 10 bases not matched to a gene; V was cut back by 2 bases and J by 4 bases. Germline V gives CDR1 KGHSH, CDR2 LQKENI. The CDR3 runs 16 residues. The CDR3 nucleotides are TGTGCCAGCTCACCAAAAAGCGGGATTTTTGGAGAGACCCAGTACTTC. This sequence encodes CASSPKSGIFGETQYF.

The V call is TRBV10-3, the J call TRBJ2-3; TRBD2 matches at 16 bases. Losses at the gene ends were 7 bases for V and 5 bases for J; bases not matched to a gene: 9. The CDR3 is made up of 17 amino acids. From germline, CDR1 is ENHRY and CDR2 SYGVKD. The CDR3 reads CAITSGTSGRAGDTQYF. In DNA, the CDR3 is TGTGCCATCACTTCCGGGACTAGCGGGAGGGCCGGAGATACGCAGTATTTT.

The CDR3 sequence: CASSGIGTREQFF. The CDR3 DNA is TGTGCCAGCAGTGGGATTGGGACACGGGAGCAGTTCTTC. The chain recombines TRBV2 with TRBJ2-1, with TRBD1 as a possible D gene (6 bases). The CDR3 loop spans 13 amino acids. V lost 4 bases and J lost 10, with 14 bases in between. The germline gives CDR1 SNHLY, CDR2 FYNNEI.

The chain uses TRBV7-3 and TRBJ2-5; perhaps TRBD1 as D (6 bases). The V gene's germline CDR1 is SGHTA and CDR2 FQGTGA. V was shortened by 4 bases and J by 5 bases, with 17 bases between the two germline ends. The CDR3 sequence is 15 residues long. CDR3: CASSSTGSFRETQYF. CDR3 DNA sequence: TGTGCCAGCAGCTCAACAGGGAGTTTTAGGGAGACCCAGTACTTC.

The rearrangement uses TRBV10-2 and TRBJ2-3; 7 positions agree with TRBD1. Germline CDR1 and CDR2: WSHSY and SAAADI. With V trimmed by 6 bases and J by 3 bases, 6 bases remained unmatched. The CDR3 spans 14 residues. CDR3 nucleotide sequence: TGCGCCAGCAGAGCAGGGGGAAATACAGATACGCAGTATTTT. Encoded protein: CASRAGGNTDTQYF.

This clone was found once. The rearrangement links TRBV6-5 to TRBJ2-6, with 7 nucleotides matching TRBD1. Per the germline V gene, CDR1 is MNHEY and CDR2 is SVGAGI. This CDR3 is built from 15 residues. J lost 1 base, V lost 6 bases, and 3 bases had no gene match. CDR3 sequence reads: CASRTGFSGANVLTF. CDR3 in DNA: TGTGCCAGCAGGACAGGGTTTTCTGGGGCCAACGTCCTGACTTTC.

As DNA, the CDR3 is TGTGCCAGCAGCCGCGGACTAGCGGGAGAAACCGAGCAGTACTTC. Protein product: CASSRGLAGETEQYF. The chain couples TRBV7-3 to TRBJ2-7; 13 nucleotides agree with TRBD2. After removal of 5 bases from V and 6 bases from J, the junction contained 7 bases not matched to a gene. Germline V gene lookup returns CDR1 SGHTA and CDR2 FQGTGA. The CDR3 spans 15 residues.

V is TRBV3-1 (or the pseudogene TRBV3-2) and J is TRBJ1-6, with TRBD1 as a possible D gene (6 bases). Germline loops: CDR1 LGHDT, CDR2 YNNKEL (reference sequence). CDR3 length: 16 amino acids. The V end lost 3 bases, the J end lost 4 bases, and 13 bases lay between the germline ends. For the CDR3, the DNA is TGTGCCAGCAGCCATTGGGGACAAGGGTATAATTCACCCCTCCACTTT. Its translation is CASSHWGQGYNSPLHF.

The V gene is TRBV12-3 or TRBV12-4, the J gene TRBJ1-2, with D perhaps TRBD1 (5 bases). V was pared by 5 bases and J by 4 bases, with 11 bases between. The CDR3 has 13 amino acids. Written as DNA, the CDR3 is TGTGCCAGCAGTCGCCAGGGTCCCTATGGCTACACCTTC. Its protein is CASSRQGPYGYTF.

The chain links TRBV7-2 to TRBJ2-3, with 8 positions matching TRBD1. This CDR3 is built from 16 residues. Germline loops: CDR1 SGHTA, CDR2 FQGNSA. V shed 5 bases, J shed 8 bases, and the junction held 15 bases outside the gene matches. The CDR3 DNA follows: TGTGCCAGCAGCCCGAGCAGGGGGCTTCTTTCTTCTACGCAGTATTTT. Translation: CASSPSRGLLSSTQYF.

J is TRBJ2-1 and V is TRBV20-1, with D possibly TRBD1 on 6 matching bases. Between the trimmed V and J ends, which lost 3 bases and 4 bases, there was a span of 13 bases. The germline V gene has CDR1 DFQATT and CDR2 SNEGSKA (reference sequence). The CDR3 runs to 14 residues. The CDR3 spells CSASATGQYNEQFF. Written as DNA, the CDR3 is TGCAGTGCTAGTGCCACGGGACAATACAATGAGCAGTTCTTC.

V and J are TRBV30 and TRBJ1-5; possible D gene TRBD1, 6 bases. The V gene lost 2 bases and the J gene lost 6 bases, with 11 bases spanning the gap. Looked up from germline, CDR1 is GTSNPN and CDR2 is SVGIG (reference sequence). The CDR3 length is 13 residues. This chain's CDR3 is CAWSHRVSQPQHF. The CDR3 bases are TGTGCCTGGAGTCACAGGGTGAGTCAGCCCCAGCATTTT.

CDR3 sequence reads: CASSQGRPGNTIYF. CDR3 coding DNA: TGCGCCAGCAGCCAAGGGAGGCCTGGAAACACCATATATTTT. The V call is TRBV4-3, the J call TRBJ1-3; D is unclear. Germline V CDR1 and CDR2: LGHNA, YSLEER. The CDR3 is 14 residues long. Trimming stripped 1 base from V and 2 bases from J, with 6 bases between.

The count of this clone is one. The chain uses TRBV5-1 and TRBJ1-4, with D possibly being TRBD1 (5 bases). This CDR3 comprises 14 residues. CDR1 and CDR2 (germline): SGHRS, YFSETQ. Trimming removed 3 bases at V and 8 bases at J, with 14 bases between. CDR3 protein: CASSSTGDGEKLFF. The CDR3, as DNA: TGCGCCAGCAGCTCCACAGGTGATGGGGAAAAACTGTTTTTT.

The chain joins TRBV5-4 to TRBJ1-4, with TRBD1 identical over 8 bases. This CDR3 contains 14 residues. Germline V CDR1 and CDR2: SGHNT, YYREEE (reference sequence). The V segment lost 1 base and the J segment 7 bases; nucleotides outside the gene matches: 3. The CDR3 nucleotides read TGTGCCAGCAGCTTGCCGGGACAGGTTGAAAAACTGTTTTTT. Protein product: CASSLPGQVEKLFF.

The J gene is TRBJ2-5, the V gene TRBV19; maybe TRBD2 (5 bases). Per germline, CDR1 LNHDA and CDR2 SQIVND (reference sequence). The CDR3 covers 12 residues. Trimming cost V 6 bases and J 7 bases, with 12 bases left between them. The CDR3 region is CASRVGEGTQYF. CDR3 bases: TGTGCCAGTAGGGTCGGAGAGGGGACCCAGTACTTC.

The rearrangement uses TRBV5-6 and TRBJ2-1, with D perhaps matching TRBD1 (6 bases). V was shortened by 4 bases and J by 5 bases, with 19 bases between the two germline ends. The germline CDR1 and CDR2 sequences are SGHDT and YYEEEE. This CDR3 contains 16 residues. CDR3 loop: CASSGTLVVEDNEQFF. The DNA of the CDR3 is TGTGCCAGCAGCGGGACACTAGTAGTGGAGGACAATGAGCAGTTCTTC.

This chain links TRBV28 with TRBJ1-6; 8 bases are a match to TRBD1. Germline V gene data show CDR1 as MDHEN and CDR2 as SYDVKM. V lost 6 bases to trimming and J lost 8 bases; unmatched junction nucleotides: 15. CDR3 length: 17 amino acids. This chain's CDR3 is CASRNLGQGVRYSPLHF. DNA for the CDR3: TGTGCCAGCAGGAACCTAGGACAGGGCGTTCGATATTCACCCCTCCACTTT.

This chain connects TRBV11-3 to TRBJ2-5, with unresolved D. CDR1 is SGHNT, CDR2 YENEEA, per germline. This CDR3 is 13 amino acids long. Trimming took off 1 base at V and 4 bases at J, with 7 bases between the two ends. The CDR3 DNA reads TGTGCCAGCAGCTTAGCTCCGGGAGAGACCCAGTACTTC. Translating it yields CASSLAPGETQYF.

In this sample, this clone turned up a few times. The chain links TRBV6-5 to TRBJ1-4; 9 nucleotides match TRBD1. This CDR3 has 16 amino acids. Germline CDR1 MNHEY, CDR2 SVGAGI. With V trimmed by 4 bases and J by 5 bases, 8 bases remained unmatched. Written as DNA, the CDR3 is TGTGCCAGCAGTTTGACAGGGGGAACGACAAATGAAAAACTGTTTTTT. It yields the protein CASSLTGGTTNEKLFF.